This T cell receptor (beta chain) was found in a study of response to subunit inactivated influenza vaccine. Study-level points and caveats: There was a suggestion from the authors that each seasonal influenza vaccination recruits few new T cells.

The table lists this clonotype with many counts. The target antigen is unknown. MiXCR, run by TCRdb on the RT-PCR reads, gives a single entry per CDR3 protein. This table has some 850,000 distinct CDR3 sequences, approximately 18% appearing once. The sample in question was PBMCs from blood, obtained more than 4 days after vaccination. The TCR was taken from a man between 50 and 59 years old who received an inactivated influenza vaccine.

The CDR3 DNA reads as TGCAGTGCTACGCAGGGGGAGATCGGGGAAAAACTGTTTTTT. This encodes CSATQGEIGEKLFF. This chain uses TRBV20-1 with TRBJ1-4; 7 nucleotides align to TRBD1. V gave up 4 bases and J gave up 8 bases; unmatched junction bases: 10. Germline assignment: CDR1 DFQATT and CDR2 SNEGSKA (reference sequence). The CDR3 is 14 residues long.